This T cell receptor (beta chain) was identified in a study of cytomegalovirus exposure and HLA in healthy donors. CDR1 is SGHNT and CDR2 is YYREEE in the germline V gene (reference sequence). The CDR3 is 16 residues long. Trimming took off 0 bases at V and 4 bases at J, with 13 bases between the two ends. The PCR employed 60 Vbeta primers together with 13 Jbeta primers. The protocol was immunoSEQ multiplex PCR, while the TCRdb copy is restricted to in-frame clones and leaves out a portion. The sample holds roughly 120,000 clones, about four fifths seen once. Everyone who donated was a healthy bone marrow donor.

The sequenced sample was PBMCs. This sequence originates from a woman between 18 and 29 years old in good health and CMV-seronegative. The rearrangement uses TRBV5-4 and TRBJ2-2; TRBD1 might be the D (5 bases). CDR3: CASSLGSQVTTGELFF. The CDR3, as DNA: TGTGCCAGCAGCTTGGGGTCACAGGTAACCACCGGGGAGCTGTTTTTT. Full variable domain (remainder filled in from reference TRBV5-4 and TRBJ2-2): ETGVTQSPTHLIKTRGQQVTLRCSSQSGHNTVSWYQQALGQGPQFIFQYYREEENGRGNFPPRFSGLQFPNYSSELNVNALELDDSALYLCASSLGSQVTTGELFFGEGSRLTVL.